This T cell receptor (beta chain) was recorded in a study of blood T cell repertoires in COVID-19. Trimming cost V 5 bases and J 1 base, with 22 bases left between them. The CDR3 extends over 18 amino acids. Germline assignment: CDR1 MNHNY and CDR2 SVGAGI (reference sequence). Only in-frame clones appear in the TCRdb table, and some are missing; sequencing was by immunoSEQ multiplex PCR. The sample records tens of thousands of clones, almost 85% being singletons. V gene TRBV6-6 combines with J gene TRBJ2-3; TRBD1 is a possible D gene (6 bases). The material sequenced was peripheral blood. This TCR was recovered from a human donor in a cohort sampled during active COVID-19. CDR3 sequence reads: CASSPGKGVLMGTDTQYF. The DNA of the CDR3 is TGTGCCAGCAGTCCGGGAAAGGGGGTTCTAATGGGCACAGATACGCAGTATTTT.